The 26 T cell receptor beta chains below all came from one sample that was sequenced in a study of T cell repertoires in cytomegalovirus infection. Each CDR3 protein is one row after TCRdb ran MiXCR on the reads. The table has roughly 180,000 distinct CDR3 sequences, about 18% seen once; the top ten hold approximately 25%. What was sequenced was CD8+ T cells from PBMCs. These receptors were obtained from a human donor in good health (CMV status not recorded). Some clones in this sample may be carry-over from other donors' samples.

This clonotype was detected ten times or more. V is TRBV7-8 and J is TRBJ1-1, with 8 nucleotides matching TRBD1. V was pared by 5 bases and J by 4 bases, with 9 bases of the junction left unmatched. CDR3 length: 15 amino acids. The V gene's germline CDR1 is SGHVS and CDR2 FQNEAQ. CDR3 nucleotide sequence: TGTGCCAGCAGCCTACGGACAGGGATTATCACTGAAGCTTTCTTT. Its translation: CASSLRTGIITEAFF.

The chain is built from TRBV7-2 and TRBJ2-7; D could derive from TRBD1 or TRBD2 (5 bases each). CDR1 is SGHTA, CDR2 FQGNSA, per germline. Trimming stripped 5 bases from V and 3 bases from J, with 14 bases between. The CDR3 runs 14 residues. The CDR3 region has the DNA TGTGCCAGCAGCCCCGGGACGGTGGTCTACGAGCAGTACTTC. This translates into CASSPGTVVYEQYF.

The chain is built from TRBV6-6 and TRBJ1-6; 7 bases are shared with TRBD1. CDR3 length equals 17 residues. V shed 5 bases, J shed 7 bases, and the junction held 14 bases outside the gene matches. CDR1 and CDR2 from the germline V gene are MNHNY and SVGAGI (reference sequence). CDR3 in amino acids: CASSNLRTATGNSPLHF. In DNA, the CDR3 is TGTGCCAGCAGTAACCTTAGGACAGCGACAGGGAATTCACCCCTCCACTTT.

The genes are TRBV10-2 and TRBJ1-1, with D unresolved. The CDR3 consists of 15 residues. Germline V gives CDR1 WSHSY, CDR2 SAAADI. Trimming stripped 4 bases from V and 0 bases from J, with 12 bases between. The DNA for the CDR3 is TGCGCCAGCAGTGGCCTAGACGGGGTGAACACTGAAGCTTTCTTT. The encoded protein is CASSGLDGVNTEAFF.

The chain recombines TRBV7-2 with TRBJ2-1, with TRBD2 as a possible D gene (7 bases). The CDR3 loop spans 19 amino acids. Germline CDR1 reads SGHTA; CDR2 reads FQGNSA. The ends were cut back, 0 bases at V and 0 bases at J, with 18 bases in the middle. CDR3 DNA sequence: TGTGCCAGCAGCTTAGCGGGCCTCTATAGGGGGGGCTCCTACAATGAGCAGTTCTTC. Protein: CASSLAGLYRGGSYNEQFF.

This clonotype was counted only a few times. The J gene is TRBJ2-7, the V gene TRBV6-2 or TRBV6-3; D remains unclear. Trimming cost V 2 bases and J 4 bases, with 9 bases left between them. The germline V gene has CDR1 MNHEY and CDR2 SVGEGT. This CDR3 comprises 13 residues. CDR3 region: CASSYGQLYEQYF. For the CDR3, the DNA is TGTGCCAGCAGTTACGGTCAGCTTTACGAGCAGTACTTC.

The chain employs TRBV11-2 and TRBJ1-1; 7 positions match TRBD1. Trimming removed 4 bases from V and 5 bases from J; junction bases left unmatched: 16. Germline V gene lookup returns CDR1 SGHAT and CDR2 FQNNGV. This CDR3 spans 17 amino acids. For the CDR3, the DNA is TGTGCCAGCAGCTACGCCCTCGAAGTGACAGGGTGGACTGAAGCTTTCTTT. Translated: CASSYALEVTGWTEAFF.

In its sample, this clonotype was seen a few times. V is TRBV2 and J is TRBJ1-1, with a possible D match to TRBD1 (5 bases). This CDR3 has 13 amino acids. With 3 bases removed from V and 1 base from J, the gap between germline ends came to 6 bases. Germline V gene data show CDR1 as SNHLY and CDR2 as FYNNEI. The CDR3 DNA follows: TGTGCCAGCAGTGATGGGGGGAACACTGAAGCTTTCTTT. Amino acid sequence: CASSDGGNTEAFF.

The chain has TRBV7-3 and TRBJ2-7; D call uncertain. The CDR3 has 14 amino acids. Germline CDR1 and CDR2: SGHTA and FQGTGA. V shed 2 bases and J shed 3 bases, with 11 bases lying between them. The CDR3: CASSLVDLRYEQYF. As DNA, the CDR3 is TGTGCCAGCAGCTTAGTAGACCTCCGCTACGAGCAGTACTTC.

The rearrangement uses TRBV28 and TRBJ2-7; D is uncertain. Germline CDR1 reads MDHEN; CDR2 reads SYDVKM. V was shortened by 2 bases and J by 5 bases, with 7 bases between the two germline ends. The CDR3 is 12 residues long. The CDR3 DNA reads as TGTGCCAGCAGTTTAATCCTCGACGAGCAGTACTTC. Translating gives CASSLILDEQYF.

This clonotype was seen many times. The J gene is TRBJ2-3, the V gene TRBV3-1; 10 bases are shared with TRBD2. The CDR3 has 16 amino acids. CDR1 and CDR2 from the germline V gene are LGHDT and YNNKEL (reference sequence). V gave up 4 bases and J gave up 6 bases; unmatched junction bases: 10. The CDR3 here is CASSPLAGGNMDTQYF. CDR3 nucleotide sequence: TGTGCCAGCAGCCCCTTAGCGGGGGGTAATATGGATACGCAGTATTTT.

As to this clonotype: Just one base apart from a much larger clone, this may be a read error. The CDR3 bases are TGTGCCAGCAATTTAGCGGGGAGCTCCTACAATGAGCAGTTCTTC. Protein: CASNLAGSSYNEQFF. The chain uses TRBV12-3 or TRBV12-4 and TRBJ2-1; 8 nucleotides agree with TRBD2. The CDR3 covers 15 residues.

The gene calls are TRBV11-1 and TRBJ1-4, with 8 bases that match TRBD1. V gave up 5 bases and J gave up 6 bases; unmatched junction bases: 11. The germline gives CDR1 SGHAT, CDR2 FQDESV (reference sequence). The CDR3 has 16 residues. CDR3 DNA: TGTGCCAGCAGCCGCTTGCAGGGGGCGTCGGATGAAAAACTGTTTTTT. Translation gives CASSRLQGASDEKLFF.

V is TRBV4-3 and J is TRBJ2-3, with TRBD2 matching over 7 bases. This CDR3 region has 16 residues. The germline V gene encodes CDR1 LGHNA and CDR2 YSLEER. The ends lost 0 bases at V and 5 bases at J; junction bases unmatched: 8. CDR3 in amino acids: CASSQDRLAARDTQYF. The CDR3 DNA sequence: TGCGCCAGCAGCCAAGATAGGCTAGCGGCTAGAGATACGCAGTATTTT.

This clonotype was seen a handful of times. V usage is TRBV28 and J usage is TRBJ1-5, with a tentative D call TRBD1 (5 bases). The V end was cut by 1 base, the J end by 7 bases, with 20 bases between. CDR3 length: 17 amino acids. CDR1 is MDHEN, CDR2 SYDVKM, per germline. CDR3 residues: CASSLSPAREVRQPQHF. The DNA of the CDR3 is TGTGCCAGCAGTTTATCCCCCGCCAGGGAGGTCAGGCAGCCCCAGCATTTT.

J is TRBJ1-1 and V is TRBV19; D not resolved. The germline V gene has CDR1 LNHDA and CDR2 SQIVND (reference sequence). V was shortened by 5 bases and J by 4 bases, with 14 bases between the two germline ends. CDR3 size: 14 residues. In DNA form, the CDR3 reads TGTGCCAGTAGTCTTCGGGTCCGGACCACTGAAGCTTTCTTT. Protein sequence: CASSLRVRTTEAFF. Drawing the rest from reference TRBV19 and TRBJ1-1, the complete variable domain is DGGITQSPKYLFRKEGQNVTLSCEQNLNHDAMYWYRQDPGQGLRLIYYSQIVNDFQKGDIAEGYSVSREKKESFPLTVTSAQKNPTAFYLCASSLRVRTTEAFFGQGTRLTVV.

V usage is TRBV2 and J usage is TRBJ2-1; 9 bases agree with TRBD2. Unmatched junction bases numbered 4, after V lost 7 bases and J lost 9 bases. The CDR3 runs to 12 residues. The germline V gene encodes CDR1 SNHLY and CDR2 FYNNEI. The CDR3 here is CASTRGGLEQFF. The CDR3 DNA sequence: TGTGCCAGCACGCGGGGGGGCCTTGAGCAGTTCTTC.

V is TRBV6-5 and J is TRBJ2-3, with 7 positions matching TRBD2. With 2 bases clipped from V and 4 bases from J, the junction kept 3 bases outside the gene matches. The CDR3 is 14 residues long. Germline assignment: CDR1 MNHEY and CDR2 SVGAGI. CDR3 DNA: TGTGCCAGCAGTTACGAGACTAGCTCAGATACGCAGTATTTT. Encoded protein: CASSYETSSDTQYF.

The rearrangement joins TRBV27 to TRBJ2-7; no clear D. The germline V gene encodes CDR1 MNHEY and CDR2 SMNVEV (reference sequence). The V and J ends lost 4 bases and 5 bases respectively, with 6 bases between them. The CDR3 has 11 amino acids. The CDR3 region has the DNA TGTGCCAGCAGTTCGGTTGACGAGCAGTACTTC. This sequence encodes CASSSVDEQYF.

The rearrangement uses TRBV29-1 and TRBJ1-1; D not resolved. The germline V gene encodes CDR1 SQVTM and CDR2 ANQGSEA. The V end was cut by 3 bases, the J end by 0 bases, with 17 bases between. The CDR3 loop spans 16 amino acids. The CDR3 region has the DNA TGCAGCGTTGATCTGGCCAGGCACGGGATGAACACTGAAGCTTTCTTT. This sequence encodes CSVDLARHGMNTEAFF. The full variable domain, rest sourced from reference TRBV29-1 and TRBJ1-1, is SAVISQKPSRDICQRGTSLTIQCQVDSQVTMMFWYRQQPGQSLTLIATANQGSEATYESGFVIDKFPISRPNLTFSTLTVSNMSPEDSSIYLCSVDLARHGMNTEAFFGQGTRLTVV.

V is TRBV7-9 and J is TRBJ2-1; 13 bases are shared with TRBD2. Germline V gene data show CDR1 as SEHNR and CDR2 as FQNEAQ (reference sequence). The CDR3 spans 15 residues. Trimming cost V 3 bases and J 5 bases; bases outside gene matches: 1. CDR3 sequence reads: CASSLGTSGDNEQFF. CDR3 bases: TGTGCCAGCAGCTTGGGGACTAGCGGGGACAATGAGCAGTTCTTC.

V and J are TRBV6-2 or TRBV6-3 and TRBJ2-5; TRBD2 matches 14 bases. The CDR3 is 20 amino acids. Per germline, CDR1 MNHEY and CDR2 SVGEGT. The V segment lost 5 bases and the J segment 2 bases; nucleotides outside the gene matches: 16. The CDR3 protein is CASSTNPGLAGGREQETQYF. Written as DNA, the CDR3 is TGTGCCAGCAGTACCAACCCCGGACTAGCGGGGGGCCGGGAACAAGAGACCCAGTACTTC.

The V and J genes are TRBV27 and TRBJ2-7; a weak D match, TRBD1 (6 bases). V lost 0 bases and J lost 3, with 6 bases in between. CDR1 MNHEY and CDR2 SMNVEV come from the germline V gene (reference sequence). The CDR3 spans 13 residues. For the CDR3, the DNA is TGTGCCAGCAGTTTATCGACAGGCTACGAGCAGTACTTC. Protein product: CASSLSTGYEQYF.

The J gene is TRBJ2-1, the V gene TRBV29-1, with D possibly matching TRBD2 (6 bases). With 0 bases removed from V and 4 bases from J, the gap between germline ends came to 13 bases. The CDR3 runs 15 residues. The germline V gene encodes CDR1 SQVTM and CDR2 ANQGSEA. CDR3 amino acids: CSVEDGSSAYNEQFF. For the CDR3, the DNA is TGCAGCGTTGAAGACGGGAGCTCGGCTTACAATGAGCAGTTCTTC.

The rearrangement joins TRBV12-3 or TRBV12-4 to TRBJ2-2; D might be TRBD2 (7 bases). This CDR3 spans 17 amino acids. Trimming removed 5 bases from V and 7 bases from J, with 23 bases in between. Here the CDR3 DNA reads TGTGCCAGCAGTCCACCTCTGGGGGGGCCGAGGGTCGGGGAGCTGTTTTTT. Translating it yields CASSPPLGGPRVGELFF.

The V call is TRBV7-8, the J call TRBJ2-3; D may be TRBD1 (6 bases). Germline lookup yields CDR1 SGHVS and CDR2 FQNEAQ. V gave up 5 bases and J gave up 2 bases, with 11 bases separating them. This CDR3 spans 14 amino acids. The CDR3 protein is CASSQGTDTDTQYF. The CDR3 DNA follows: TGTGCCAGCAGCCAGGGGACGGACACAGATACGCAGTATTTT.